This passage covers 20 T cell receptor beta chains from one sample sequenced in a study of spatial heterogeneity in lung cancer. Each CDR3 protein gets one entry after TCRdb re-called the 5' RACE reads with MiXCR. The data show approximately 20,000 distinct CDR3 sequences, under 6% seen once. This sample's time point: sample taken at primary tumor resection. Whole RNA obtained from tumor, nontumor lung or frozen PBMC underwent sequencing without sorting. Here the sequenced sample was PBMCs, taken at surgery. The receptors derive from a male donor with early-stage non-small cell lung cancer.

This clonotype occurred a few times. V usage is TRBV27 and J usage is TRBJ2-7; no clear D gene. Trimming pared 8 bases from V and 3 bases from J, leaving 11 bases between. The CDR3 length is 12 residues. Per the germline V gene, CDR1 is MNHEY and CDR2 is SMNVEV (reference sequence). CDR3 DNA sequence: TGTGCCAGCCATAAGAGAGACTACGAGCAGTACTTC. The encoded protein is CASHKRDYEQYF.

This clonotype turned up a few times. This chain joins TRBV30 and TRBJ2-5, with TRBD1 as a possible D gene (6 bases). The CDR3 runs 14 residues. The ends were cut back, 5 bases at V and 5 bases at J, with 18 bases in the middle. Germline V gene lookup returns CDR1 GTSNPN and CDR2 SVGIG (reference sequence). The CDR3 here is CAWDRNGGPETQYF. CDR3 in DNA: TGTGCCTGGGACCGAAATGGGGGCCCCGAGACCCAGTACTTC.

This clonotype was detected ten times or more. This chain uses TRBV9 with TRBJ1-2; D is perhaps TRBD1 (5 bases). The length of the CDR3 is 13 residues. The V end lost 3 bases, the J end lost 1 base, and 7 bases lay between the germline ends. Germline lookup yields CDR1 SGDLS and CDR2 YYNGEE. CDR3 residues: CASSATVNYGYTF. The CDR3 DNA reads TGTGCCAGCAGCGCGACAGTTAACTATGGCTACACCTTC.

This clonotype was recorded at least ten times. The V gene is TRBV7-8, the J gene TRBJ2-1; TRBD2 agrees at 10 bases. Germline CDR1 SGHVS, CDR2 FQNEAQ. Trimming at V came to 2 bases and at J to 5 bases, leaving 3 bases not matched to a gene. The length of the CDR3 is 15 residues. The CDR3 reads CASSLILAGHNEQFF. DNA of the CDR3: TGTGCCAGCAGCTTAATACTAGCGGGACACAATGAGCAGTTCTTC.

This clonotype was counted ten times or more. The chain recombines TRBV27 with TRBJ2-7; possibly TRBD1 or TRBD2 for D (5 bases each). This CDR3 comprises 15 residues. Germline V gene data show CDR1 as MNHEY and CDR2 as SMNVEV (reference sequence). Trimming cost V 5 bases and J 0 bases, with 14 bases left between them. CDR3 nucleotide sequence: TGTGCCAGCAGTCCGACGGGACCGGTCTCCTACGAGCAGTACTTC. Residues: CASSPTGPVSYEQYF.

This clonotype appeared many times. This chain connects TRBV11-2 to TRBJ2-3, with TRBD2 matching 12 bases. The germline V gene encodes CDR1 SGHAT and CDR2 FQNNGV. The CDR3 totals 17 residues. V shed 3 bases, J shed 0 bases, and the junction held 4 bases outside the gene matches. The CDR3 DNA sequence: TGTGCCAGCAGCTTTCGACTAGCGGGGGCGAGCACAGATACGCAGTATTTT. This gives the protein CASSFRLAGASTDTQYF.

This clonotype was picked up many times. The chain carries TRBV29-1 and TRBJ1-1; 7 bases are a match to TRBD1. The CDR3 consists of 18 residues. V shed 7 bases, J shed 7 bases, and the junction held 27 bases outside the gene matches. Germline loops: CDR1 SQVTM, CDR2 ANQGSEA. The chain's CDR3 is CSAGRWDRDTDLVLEAFF. CDR3 in DNA: TGCAGCGCTGGCCGATGGGACAGAGATACAGACCTAGTGCTTGAAGCTTTCTTT.

The V and J genes are TRBV7-6 and TRBJ2-2; 11 nucleotides match TRBD1. This CDR3 is built from 16 residues. V dropped 6 bases and J dropped 5; count of bases not matched to a gene: 8. Germline V gives CDR1 SGHVS, CDR2 FNYEAQ. The CDR3 protein is CASSRGQGAQTGELFF. CDR3 nucleotide sequence: TGTGCCAGCAGTCGTGGACAGGGGGCGCAGACCGGGGAGCTGTTTTTT. Variable domain in full (rest from reference TRBV7-6 and TRBJ2-2): GAGVSQSPRYKVTKRGQDVALRCDPISGHVSLYWYRQALGQGPEFLTYFNYEAQQDKSGLPNDRFSAERPEGSISTLTIQRTEQRDSAMYRCASSRGQGAQTGELFFGEGSRLTVL.

This clonotype was detected many times. The genes are TRBV9 and TRBJ2-7; the D gene is possibly TRBD2 (7 bases). Germline CDR1 and CDR2: SGDLS and YYNGEE. V lost 0 bases to trimming and J lost 6 bases, with 16 bases between them. There are 15 residues in the CDR3. The CDR3 protein is CASSVGLGGQPEQYF. CDR3 nucleotides: TGTGCCAGCAGCGTAGGGTTGGGGGGGCAACCCGAGCAGTACTTC.

This clonotype was found many times. The rearrangement joins TRBV5-6 to TRBJ1-2, with TRBD1 identical over 11 bases. The CDR3 is 16 amino acids. The V and J ends lost 2 bases and 5 bases, in that order; junction bases with no gene match: 8. The germline CDR1 and CDR2 sequences are SGHDT and YYEEEE. The chain's CDR3 is CASSFARTGGIYGYTF. CDR3 sequence (DNA): TGTGCCAGCAGCTTTGCTCGGACAGGGGGCATTTATGGCTACACCTTC.

This clonotype occurred many times. The J gene is TRBJ2-4, the V gene TRBV11-2; D is unclear. This CDR3 region has 14 residues. Germline values: CDR1 SGHAT, CDR2 FQNNGV. Trimming pared 4 bases from V and 8 bases from J, leaving 15 bases between. The CDR3 sequence is CASSSQASVDIQYF. The CDR3 region has the DNA TGTGCCAGCAGCTCCCAGGCCTCCGTGGACATTCAGTACTTC. Drawing the rest from reference TRBV11-2 and TRBJ2-4, the complete variable domain is EAGVAQSPRYKIIEKRQSVAFWCNPISGHATLYWYQQILGQGPKLLIQFQNNGVVDDSQLPKDRFSAERLKGVDSTLKIQPAKLEDSAVYLCASSSQASVDIQYFGAGTRLSVL.

This clonotype was counted at least ten times. The CDR3, as DNA: TGTGCCAGCAGTTACTCGGGGGCTAGTTCCGATACGCAGTATTTT. This translates into CASSYSGASSDTQYF. The chain links TRBV6-5 to TRBJ2-3; tentatively, D is TRBD1 (6 bases). Germline-derived CDR1 and CDR2 are MNHEY and SVGAGI. The ends were cut back, 0 bases at V and 6 bases at J, with 13 bases in the middle. This CDR3 has 15 amino acids.

This clonotype was seen many times. The CDR3 DNA sequence: TGTGCCAGCAGCTTGACTAGCATGAATGAGCAGTTCTTC. It yields the protein CASSLTSMNEQFF. The chain has TRBV11-3 and TRBJ2-1; TRBD2 matches 7 bases. This CDR3 has 13 amino acids. V shed 3 bases and J 7 bases; nucleotides not matched to a gene: 3. Germline CDR1 is SGHNT and CDR2 is YENEEA. The full variable domain, completed using reference TRBV11-3 and TRBJ2-1, is EAGVVQSPRYKIIEKKQPVAFWCNPISGHNTLYWYLQNLGQGPELLIRYENEEAVDDSQLPKDRFSAERLKGVDSTLKIQPAELGDSAVYLCASSLTSMNEQFFGPGTRLTVL.

This clonotype was detected many times. This CDR3 reads CASSLLAGAYNEQFF. In DNA, the CDR3 is TGCGCCAGCAGCCTCTTGGCGGGGGCGTACAATGAGCAGTTCTTC. The rearrangement joins TRBV5-1 to TRBJ2-1; weak D call: TRBD2 (7 bases). Germline V gene data show CDR1 as SGHRS and CDR2 as YFSETQ. Trimming removed 4 bases at V and 4 bases at J, with 15 bases between. The CDR3 runs to 15 residues.

This clonotype turned up a few times. The chain joins TRBV13 to TRBJ2-7; tentatively, D is TRBD2 (5 bases). The CDR3 is 13 residues long. The germline V and J ends were trimmed by 6 bases and 2 bases, with 11 bases remaining between them. Germline V gene data show CDR1 as PRHDT and CDR2 as FYEKMQ (reference sequence). As DNA, the CDR3 is TGTGCCAGCAGTCAAACTAGGACCTACGAGCAGTACTTC. It yields the protein CASSQTRTYEQYF.

This clonotype came up many times. This chain links TRBV11-2 with TRBJ2-5; 8 bases are shared with TRBD1. This CDR3 comprises 14 residues. J lost 5 bases, V lost 8 bases, and 10 bases had no gene match. Germline V gene lookup returns CDR1 SGHAT and CDR2 FQNNGV. CDR3 in amino acids: CASRGTGGAETQYF. CDR3 DNA sequence: TGTGCCAGCCGGGGCACAGGGGGTGCGGAGACCCAGTACTTC.

This clonotype was seen repeatedly, ten times or more. J is TRBJ1-1 and V is TRBV5-1; the D gene is possibly TRBD1 (6 bases). Germline-derived CDR1 and CDR2 are SGHRS and YFSETQ. The CDR3 is 13 amino acids. Trimming took off 3 bases at V and 4 bases at J, with 10 bases between the two ends. This chain's CDR3 is CASSYNRATEAFF. The CDR3 coding sequence is TGCGCCAGCAGCTATAACAGGGCCACTGAAGCTTTCTTT.

This clonotype was found many times. CDR3 amino acids: CASSLRTAGTEAFF. As DNA, the CDR3 is TGTGCCAGCTCACTAAGAACAGCGGGGACTGAAGCTTTCTTT. The chain recombines TRBV18 with TRBJ1-1; D is uncertain. The CDR3 totals 14 residues. CDR1 and CDR2 (germline): KGHSH, LQKENI. V gave up 4 bases and J gave up 5 bases, with 14 bases separating them.

This clonotype was seen only a few times. The chain joins TRBV12-3 or TRBV12-4 to TRBJ1-2, with D perhaps matching TRBD1 (5 bases). The CDR3 runs to 13 residues. The ends were cut back, 5 bases at V and 2 bases at J, with 9 bases in the middle. The CDR3 spells CASSTRQNYGYTF. DNA for the CDR3: TGTGCCAGCAGTACCAGACAGAACTATGGCTACACCTTC.

On this clonotype: One base away lies a much larger clone, so this may be a sequencing read error. This chain joins TRBV7-2 and TRBJ2-1, with D tentatively TRBD2 (5 bases). The length of the CDR3 is 13 residues. Germline CDR1 SGHTA, CDR2 FQGNSA. V lost 4 bases, J lost 7 bases, and 11 bases lay in between. Written as DNA, the CDR3 is TGTGCCAGCAGCTCAAATAGGGAGAATGAGCAGTTCTTC. Its translation is CASSSNRENEQFF.